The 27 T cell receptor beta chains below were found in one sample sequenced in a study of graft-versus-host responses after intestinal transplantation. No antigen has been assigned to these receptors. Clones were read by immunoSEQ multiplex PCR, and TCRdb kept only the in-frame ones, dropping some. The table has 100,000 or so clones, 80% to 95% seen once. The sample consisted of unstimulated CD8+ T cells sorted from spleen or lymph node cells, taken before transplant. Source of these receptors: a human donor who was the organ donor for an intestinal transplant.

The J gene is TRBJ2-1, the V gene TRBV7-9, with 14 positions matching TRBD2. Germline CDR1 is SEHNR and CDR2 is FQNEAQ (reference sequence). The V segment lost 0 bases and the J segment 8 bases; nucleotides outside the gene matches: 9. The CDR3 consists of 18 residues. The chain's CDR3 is CASSLAIATSGRVDEQFF. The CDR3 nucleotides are TGTGCCAGCAGCTTAGCGATCGCGACTAGCGGGAGGGTCGATGAGCAGTTCTTC.

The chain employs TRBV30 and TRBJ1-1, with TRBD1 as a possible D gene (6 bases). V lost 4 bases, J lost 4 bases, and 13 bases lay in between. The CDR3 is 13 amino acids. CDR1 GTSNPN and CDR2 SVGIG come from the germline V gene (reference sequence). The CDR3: CAWNVGGATEAFF. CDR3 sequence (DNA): TGTGCCTGGAACGTAGGGGGGGCCACTGAAGCTTTCTTT.

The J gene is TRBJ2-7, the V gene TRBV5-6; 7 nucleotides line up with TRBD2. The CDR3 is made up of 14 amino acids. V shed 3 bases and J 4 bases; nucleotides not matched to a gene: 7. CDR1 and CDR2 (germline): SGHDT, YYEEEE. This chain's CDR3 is CASSYSGEAYEQYF. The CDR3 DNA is TGTGCCAGCAGCTACAGCGGGGAGGCTTACGAGCAGTACTTC.

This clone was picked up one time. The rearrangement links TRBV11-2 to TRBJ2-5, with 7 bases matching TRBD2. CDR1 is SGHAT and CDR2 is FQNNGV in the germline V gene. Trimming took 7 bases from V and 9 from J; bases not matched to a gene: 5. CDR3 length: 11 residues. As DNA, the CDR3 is TGTGCCAGCACCCTTCGGGGGGCCCAGTACTTC. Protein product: CASTLRGAQYF.

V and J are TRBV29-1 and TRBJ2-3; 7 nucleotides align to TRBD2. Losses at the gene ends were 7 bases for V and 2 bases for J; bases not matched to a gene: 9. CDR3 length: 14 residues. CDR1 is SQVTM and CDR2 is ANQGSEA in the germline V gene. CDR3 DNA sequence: TGCAGCGGAAGACTAGCCGACTTCACAGATACGCAGTATTTT. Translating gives CSGRLADFTDTQYF.

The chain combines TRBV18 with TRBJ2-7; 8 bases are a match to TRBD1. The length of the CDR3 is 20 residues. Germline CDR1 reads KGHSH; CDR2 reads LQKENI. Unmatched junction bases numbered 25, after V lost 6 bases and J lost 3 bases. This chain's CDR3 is CASSLGDRRIYIKDHYEQYF. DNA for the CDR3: TGTGCCAGCTCCCTAGGGGACAGGCGGATTTACATCAAAGACCACTACGAGCAGTACTTC.

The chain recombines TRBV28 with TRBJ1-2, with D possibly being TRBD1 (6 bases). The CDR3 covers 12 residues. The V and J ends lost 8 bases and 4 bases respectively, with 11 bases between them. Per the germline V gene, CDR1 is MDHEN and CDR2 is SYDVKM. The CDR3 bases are TGTGCCAGCGTCAGGGGAAGCTATGGCTACACCTTC. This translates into CASVRGSYGYTF.

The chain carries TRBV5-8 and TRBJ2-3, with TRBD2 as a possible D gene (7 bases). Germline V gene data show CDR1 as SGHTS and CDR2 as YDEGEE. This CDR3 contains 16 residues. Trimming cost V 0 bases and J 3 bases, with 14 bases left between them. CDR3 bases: TGTGCCAGCAGCTTGGAGGGGGGGCGCGGGACAGATACGCAGTATTTT. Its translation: CASSLEGGRGTDTQYF.

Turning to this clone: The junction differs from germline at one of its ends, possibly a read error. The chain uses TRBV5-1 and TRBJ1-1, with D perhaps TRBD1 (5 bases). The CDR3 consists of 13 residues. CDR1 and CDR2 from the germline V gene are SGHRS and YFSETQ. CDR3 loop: CASSSGVGPEAFF. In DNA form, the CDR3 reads TGCGCCAGCAGCTCGGGGGTGGGCCCTGAGGCTTTCTTT.

CDR3 residues: CASSSTGRETQYF. The CDR3, as DNA: TGTGCCAGCAGCTCTACAGGGAGAGAGACCCAGTACTTC. This chain links TRBV13 with TRBJ2-5; D is possibly TRBD1 (6 bases). Germline V gene data show CDR1 as PRHDT and CDR2 as FYEKMQ (reference sequence). The CDR3 is made up of 13 amino acids. Trimming left V 4 bases short and J 4 bases short, with 10 bases between.

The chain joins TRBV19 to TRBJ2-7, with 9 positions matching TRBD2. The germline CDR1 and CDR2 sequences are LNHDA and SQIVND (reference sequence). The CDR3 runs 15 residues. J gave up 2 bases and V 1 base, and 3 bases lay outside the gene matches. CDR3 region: CASSIGLAGPYEQYF. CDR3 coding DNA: TGTGCCAGTAGTATAGGCCTAGCGGGGCCCTACGAGCAGTACTTC.

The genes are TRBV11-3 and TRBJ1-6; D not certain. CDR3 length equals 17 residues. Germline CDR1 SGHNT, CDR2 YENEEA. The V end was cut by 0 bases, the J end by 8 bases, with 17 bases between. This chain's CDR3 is CASSLDPYGESDSPLHF. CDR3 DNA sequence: TGTGCCAGCAGCTTAGATCCCTACGGGGAGTCGGATTCACCCCTCCACTTT.

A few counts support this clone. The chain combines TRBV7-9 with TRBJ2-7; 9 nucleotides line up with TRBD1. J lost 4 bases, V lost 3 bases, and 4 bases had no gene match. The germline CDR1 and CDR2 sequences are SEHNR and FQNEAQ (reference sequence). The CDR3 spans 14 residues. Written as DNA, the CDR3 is TGTGCCAGCAGCTTTTCTGACAGGGGGTACGAGCAGTACTTC. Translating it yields CASSFSDRGYEQYF.

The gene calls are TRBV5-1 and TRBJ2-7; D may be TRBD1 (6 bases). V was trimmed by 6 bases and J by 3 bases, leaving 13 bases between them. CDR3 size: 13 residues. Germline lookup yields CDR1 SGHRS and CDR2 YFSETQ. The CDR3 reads CASKEEGDYEQYF. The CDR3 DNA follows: TGCGCCAGCAAGGAAGAGGGGGACTACGAGCAGTACTTC.

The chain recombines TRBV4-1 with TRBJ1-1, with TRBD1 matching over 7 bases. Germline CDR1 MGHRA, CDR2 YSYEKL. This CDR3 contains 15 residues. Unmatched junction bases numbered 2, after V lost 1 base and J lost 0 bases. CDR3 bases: TGCGCCAGCAGCCAAGGGACAGGACTGAACACTGAAGCTTTCTTT. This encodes CASSQGTGLNTEAFF.

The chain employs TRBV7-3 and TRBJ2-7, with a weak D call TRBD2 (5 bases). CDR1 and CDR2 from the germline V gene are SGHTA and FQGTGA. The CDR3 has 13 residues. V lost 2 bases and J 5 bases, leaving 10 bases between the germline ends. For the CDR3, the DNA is TGTGCCAGCAGCTTAGCTACCGGGGACGAGCAGTACTTC. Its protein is CASSLATGDEQYF.

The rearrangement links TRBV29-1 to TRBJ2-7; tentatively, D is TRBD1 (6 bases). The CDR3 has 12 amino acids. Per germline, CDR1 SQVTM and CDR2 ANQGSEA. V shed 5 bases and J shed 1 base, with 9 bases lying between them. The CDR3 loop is CSVRTASYEQYF. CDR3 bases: TGCAGCGTTCGGACAGCTTCCTACGAGCAGTACTTC.

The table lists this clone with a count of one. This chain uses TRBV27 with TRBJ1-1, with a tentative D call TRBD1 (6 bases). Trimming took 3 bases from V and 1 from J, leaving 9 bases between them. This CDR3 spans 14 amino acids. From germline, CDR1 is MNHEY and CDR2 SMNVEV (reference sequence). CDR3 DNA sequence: TGTGCCAGCAGTTTGAGGGGGTCGAACACTGAAGCTTTCTTT. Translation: CASSLRGSNTEAFF.

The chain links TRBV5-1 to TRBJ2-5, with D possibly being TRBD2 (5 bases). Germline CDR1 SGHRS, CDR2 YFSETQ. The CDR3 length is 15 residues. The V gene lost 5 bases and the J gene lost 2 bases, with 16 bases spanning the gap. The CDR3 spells CASSHGTGKQETQYF. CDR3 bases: TGCGCCAGCAGTCACGGCACGGGAAAACAAGAGACCCAGTACTTC.

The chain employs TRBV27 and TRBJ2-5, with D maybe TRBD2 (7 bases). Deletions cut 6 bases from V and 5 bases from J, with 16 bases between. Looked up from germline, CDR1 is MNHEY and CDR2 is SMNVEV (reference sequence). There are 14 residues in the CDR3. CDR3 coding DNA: TGTGCCAGCAGGCCCCGGGGGGCCCGGGAGACCCAGTACTTC. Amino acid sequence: CASRPRGARETQYF.

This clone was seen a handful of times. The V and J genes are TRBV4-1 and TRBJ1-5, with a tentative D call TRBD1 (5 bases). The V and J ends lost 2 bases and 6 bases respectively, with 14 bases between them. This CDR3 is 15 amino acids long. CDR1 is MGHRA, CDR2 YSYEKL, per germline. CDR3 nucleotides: TGCGCCAGCAGCCAATTGACGGGGGGAGGTCAGCCCCAGCATTTT. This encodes CASSQLTGGGQPQHF.

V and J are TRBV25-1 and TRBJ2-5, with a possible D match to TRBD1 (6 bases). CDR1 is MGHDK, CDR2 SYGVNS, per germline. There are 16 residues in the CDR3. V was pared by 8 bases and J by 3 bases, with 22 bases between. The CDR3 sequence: CASGRGFWGQEETQYF. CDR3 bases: TGTGCCAGCGGAAGGGGCTTTTGGGGGCAGGAAGAGACCCAGTACTTC.

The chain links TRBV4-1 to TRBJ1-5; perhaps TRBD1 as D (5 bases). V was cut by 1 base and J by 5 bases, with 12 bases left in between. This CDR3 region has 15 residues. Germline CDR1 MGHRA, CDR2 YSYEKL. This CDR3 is CASSQGRGGDQPQHF. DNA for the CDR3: TGCGCCAGCAGCCAAGGGAGGGGTGGGGATCAGCCCCAGCATTTT.

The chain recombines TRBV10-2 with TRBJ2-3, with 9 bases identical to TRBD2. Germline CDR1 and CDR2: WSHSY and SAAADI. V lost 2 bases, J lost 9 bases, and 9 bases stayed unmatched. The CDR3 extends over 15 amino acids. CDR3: CASSEASGVSGTQYF. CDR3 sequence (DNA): TGCGCCAGCAGTGAGGCTAGCGGGGTCTCCGGGACGCAGTATTTT.

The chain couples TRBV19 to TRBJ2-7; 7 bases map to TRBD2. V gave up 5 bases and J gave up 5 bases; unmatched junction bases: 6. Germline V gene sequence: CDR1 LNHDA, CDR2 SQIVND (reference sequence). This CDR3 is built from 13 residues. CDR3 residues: CASSSRGGNEQYF. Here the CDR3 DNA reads TGTGCCAGTAGTTCTCGCGGGGGAAACGAGCAGTACTTC.

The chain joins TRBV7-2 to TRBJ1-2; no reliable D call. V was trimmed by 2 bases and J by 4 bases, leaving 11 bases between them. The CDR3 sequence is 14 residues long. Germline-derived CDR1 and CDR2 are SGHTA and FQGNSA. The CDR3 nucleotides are TGTGCCAGCAGCTTATTTGTGGGGAGCTATGGCTACACCTTC. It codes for CASSLFVGSYGYTF.

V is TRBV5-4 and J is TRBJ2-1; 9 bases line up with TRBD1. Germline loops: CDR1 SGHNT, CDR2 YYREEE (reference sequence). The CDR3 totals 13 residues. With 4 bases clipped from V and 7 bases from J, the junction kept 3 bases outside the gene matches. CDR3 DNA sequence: TGTGCCAGCAGCGGGGGACAGGGAAATGAGCAGTTCTTC. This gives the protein CASSGGQGNEQFF. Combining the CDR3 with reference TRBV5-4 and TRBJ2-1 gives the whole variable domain ETGVTQSPTHLIKTRGQQVTLRCSSQSGHNTVSWYQQALGQGPQFIFQYYREEENGRGNFPPRFSGLQFPNYSSELNVNALELDDSALYLCASSGGQGNEQFFGPGTRLTVL.